This T cell receptor beta chain comes out of a study of T cells in tuberculosis. Study summary: T cells were selected with CD1B tetramers loaded with glucose monomycolate. In South Africa, adults with active tuberculosis were compared with IGRA-negative and latently infected IGRA-positive adolescents.

The study, taken as a whole, reports: Active tuberculosis patients had shorter CDR3-alpha; the beta difference was nonsignificant. A GMM-specific repertoire classifier reached about 89% accuracy, AUROC 0.85 to 0.95.

Germline V gives CDR1 SGHTA, CDR2 FQGNSA. Trimming removed 4 bases from V and 6 bases from J, with 22 bases in between. The CDR3 covers 16 residues. For this clone: Antigen specificity is unknown.

TCRdb's table, derived via immunoSEQ multiplex PCR, lists solely in-frame clones and lacks some. The repertoire holds tens of thousands of clones, with around 87% as singletons. Sequences were obtained from PBMCs. This receptor was identified in a donor aged 10-29 years with latent tuberculosis or without tuberculosis infection. V usage is TRBV7-2 and J usage is TRBJ2-7; D is perhaps TRBD2 (6 bases). CDR3 loop: CASSSLWGRRAVEQYF. CDR3 sequence (DNA): TGTGCCAGCAGCTCATTGTGGGGACGGAGGGCGGTCGAGCAGTACTTC.